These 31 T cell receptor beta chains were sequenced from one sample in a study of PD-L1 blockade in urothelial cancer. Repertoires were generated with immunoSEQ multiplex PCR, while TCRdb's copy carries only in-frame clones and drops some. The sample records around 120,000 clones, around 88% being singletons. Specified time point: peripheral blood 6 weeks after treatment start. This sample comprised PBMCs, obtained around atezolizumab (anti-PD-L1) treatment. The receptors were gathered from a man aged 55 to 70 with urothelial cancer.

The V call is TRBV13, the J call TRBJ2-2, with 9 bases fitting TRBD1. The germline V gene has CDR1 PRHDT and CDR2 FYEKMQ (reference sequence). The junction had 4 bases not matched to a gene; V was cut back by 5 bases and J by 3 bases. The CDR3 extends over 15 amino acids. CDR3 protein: CASSPGQGYTGELFF. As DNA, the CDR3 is TGTGCCAGCAGCCCCGGACAGGGGTACACCGGGGAGCTGTTTTTT.

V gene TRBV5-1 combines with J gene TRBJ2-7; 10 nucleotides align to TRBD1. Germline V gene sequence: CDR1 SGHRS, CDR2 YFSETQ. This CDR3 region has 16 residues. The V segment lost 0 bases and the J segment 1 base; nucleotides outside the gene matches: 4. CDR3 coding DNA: TGCGCCAGCAGCTTGGGTGGGACAGGGGCTTCCTACGAGCAGTACTTC. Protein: CASSLGGTGASYEQYF.

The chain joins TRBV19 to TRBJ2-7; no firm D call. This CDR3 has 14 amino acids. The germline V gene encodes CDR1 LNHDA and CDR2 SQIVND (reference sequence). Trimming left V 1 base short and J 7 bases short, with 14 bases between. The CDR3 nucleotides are TGTGCCAGTAGTATAGCCAGCGCCTCCGGAGAGCAGTACTTC. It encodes CASSIASASGEQYF.

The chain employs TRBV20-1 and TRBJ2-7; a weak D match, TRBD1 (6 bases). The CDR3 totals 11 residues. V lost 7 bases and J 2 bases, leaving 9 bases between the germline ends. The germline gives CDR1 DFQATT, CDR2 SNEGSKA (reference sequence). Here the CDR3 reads CSGGTPYEQYF. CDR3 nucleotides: TGCAGTGGAGGGACACCCTACGAGCAGTACTTC.

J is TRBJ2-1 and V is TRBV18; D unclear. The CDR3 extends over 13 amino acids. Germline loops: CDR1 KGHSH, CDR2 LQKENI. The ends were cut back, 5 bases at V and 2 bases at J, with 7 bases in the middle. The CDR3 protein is CASSATAYNEQFF. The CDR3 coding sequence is TGTGCCAGCTCAGCGACTGCCTACAATGAGCAGTTCTTC.

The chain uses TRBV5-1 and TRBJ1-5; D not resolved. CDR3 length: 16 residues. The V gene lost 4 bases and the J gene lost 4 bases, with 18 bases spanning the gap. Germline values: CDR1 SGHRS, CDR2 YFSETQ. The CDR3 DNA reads TGCGCCAGCAGCCCCAGCGGAGGCGTGGGGAATCAGCCCCAGCATTTT. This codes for CASSPSGGVGNQPQHF.

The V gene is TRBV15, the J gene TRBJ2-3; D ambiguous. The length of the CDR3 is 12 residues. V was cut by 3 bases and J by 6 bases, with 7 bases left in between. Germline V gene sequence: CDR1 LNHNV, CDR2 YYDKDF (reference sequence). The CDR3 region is CATSRYSDTQYF. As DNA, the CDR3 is TGTGCCACCAGCAGGTACAGCGATACGCAGTATTTT.

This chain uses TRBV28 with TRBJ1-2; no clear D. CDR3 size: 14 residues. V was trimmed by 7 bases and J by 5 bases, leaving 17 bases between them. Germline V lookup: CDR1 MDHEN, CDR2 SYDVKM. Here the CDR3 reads CASITPGAAYGYTF. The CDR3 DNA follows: TGTGCCAGCATCACCCCCGGCGCAGCGTATGGCTACACCTTC.

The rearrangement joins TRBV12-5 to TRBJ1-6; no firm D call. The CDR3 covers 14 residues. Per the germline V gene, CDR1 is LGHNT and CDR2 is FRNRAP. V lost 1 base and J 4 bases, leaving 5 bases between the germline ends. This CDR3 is CASGLGLYNSPLHF. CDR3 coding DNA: TGTGCTAGTGGTTTGGGACTTTATAATTCACCCCTCCACTTT.

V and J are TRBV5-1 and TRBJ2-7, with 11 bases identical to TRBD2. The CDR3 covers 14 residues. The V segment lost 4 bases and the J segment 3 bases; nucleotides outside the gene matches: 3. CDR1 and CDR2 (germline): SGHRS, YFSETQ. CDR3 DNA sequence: TGCGCCAGCAGCGACACTAGCGGGGGCTACGAGCAGTACTTC. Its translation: CASSDTSGGYEQYF. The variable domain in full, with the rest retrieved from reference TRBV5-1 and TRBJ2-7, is KAGVTQTPRYLIKTRGQQVTLSCSPISGHRSVSWYQQTPGQGLQFLFEYFSETQRNKGNFPGRFSGRQFSNSRSEMNVSTLELGDSALYLCASSDTSGGYEQYFGPGTRLTVT.

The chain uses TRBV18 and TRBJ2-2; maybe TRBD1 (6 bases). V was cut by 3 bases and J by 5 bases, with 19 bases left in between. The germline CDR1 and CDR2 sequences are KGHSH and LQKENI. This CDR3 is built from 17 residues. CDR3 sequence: CASSPPNPDSWTGELFF. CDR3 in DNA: TGTGCCAGCTCACCCCCAAACCCGGACAGTTGGACCGGGGAGCTGTTTTTT.

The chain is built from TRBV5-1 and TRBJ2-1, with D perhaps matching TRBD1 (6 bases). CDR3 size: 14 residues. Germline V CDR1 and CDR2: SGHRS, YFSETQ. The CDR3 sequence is CAGAEDSPGREQFF. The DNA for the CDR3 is TGCGCAGGGGCTGAGGACAGCCCCGGGCGTGAGCAGTTCTTC.

This chain's CDR3 is CASSFRDRGPGGETQYF. The CDR3 DNA reads as TGTGCCAGCAGTTTCCGGGACAGGGGGCCCGGAGGAGAGACCCAGTACTTC. The V gene is TRBV28, the J gene TRBJ2-5, with 12 bases matching TRBD1. The CDR3 sequence is 17 residues long. Trimming took 3 bases from V and 4 from J; bases not matched to a gene: 9. CDR1 and CDR2 (germline): MDHEN, SYDVKM.

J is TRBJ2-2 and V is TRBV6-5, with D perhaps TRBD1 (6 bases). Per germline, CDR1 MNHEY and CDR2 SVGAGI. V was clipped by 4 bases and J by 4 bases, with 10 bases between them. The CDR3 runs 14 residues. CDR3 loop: CASSSLGGTGELFF. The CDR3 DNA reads TGTGCCAGCAGTTCCCTAGGGGGCACCGGGGAGCTGTTTTTT.

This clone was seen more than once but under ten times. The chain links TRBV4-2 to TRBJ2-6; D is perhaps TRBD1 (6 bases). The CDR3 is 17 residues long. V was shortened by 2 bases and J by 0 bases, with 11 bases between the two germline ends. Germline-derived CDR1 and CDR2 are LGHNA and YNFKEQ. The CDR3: CASSQKAGVSGANVLTF. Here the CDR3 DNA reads TGTGCCAGCAGCCAAAAAGCAGGGGTCTCTGGGGCCAACGTCCTGACTTTC.

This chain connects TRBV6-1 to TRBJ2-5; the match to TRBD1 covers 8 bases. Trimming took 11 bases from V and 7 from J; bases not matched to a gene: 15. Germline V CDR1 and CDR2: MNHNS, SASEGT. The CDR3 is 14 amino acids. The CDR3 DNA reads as TGTGCCTCCTCCGGGACAGGAACGAGCGGGACCCAGTACTTC. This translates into CASSGTGTSGTQYF.

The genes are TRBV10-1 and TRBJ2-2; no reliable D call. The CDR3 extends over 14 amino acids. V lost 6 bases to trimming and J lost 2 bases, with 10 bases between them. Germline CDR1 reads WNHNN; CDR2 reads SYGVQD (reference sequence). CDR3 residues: CASSPSTNTGELFF. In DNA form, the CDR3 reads TGCGCCAGCAGCCCCTCGACAAACACCGGGGAGCTGTTTTTT.

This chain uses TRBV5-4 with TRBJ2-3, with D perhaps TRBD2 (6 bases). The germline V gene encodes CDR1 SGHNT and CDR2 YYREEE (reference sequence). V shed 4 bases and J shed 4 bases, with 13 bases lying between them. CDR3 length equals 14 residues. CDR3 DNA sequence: TGTGCCAGCAGCCTGACTAGTCTGGCAGATACGCAGTATTTT. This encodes CASSLTSLADTQYF.

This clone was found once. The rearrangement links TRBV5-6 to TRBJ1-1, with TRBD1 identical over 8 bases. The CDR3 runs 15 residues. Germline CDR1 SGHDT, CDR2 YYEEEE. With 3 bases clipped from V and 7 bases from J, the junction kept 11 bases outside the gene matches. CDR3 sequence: CASSSRGQGNFEAFF. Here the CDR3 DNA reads TGTGCCAGCAGCTCACGCGGACAGGGTAACTTTGAAGCTTTCTTT.

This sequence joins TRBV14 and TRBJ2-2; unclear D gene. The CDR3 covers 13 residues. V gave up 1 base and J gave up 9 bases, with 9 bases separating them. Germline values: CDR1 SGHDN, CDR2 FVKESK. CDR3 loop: CASSQGERRELFF. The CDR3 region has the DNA TGTGCCAGCAGCCAAGGAGAACGCCGGGAGCTGTTTTTT.

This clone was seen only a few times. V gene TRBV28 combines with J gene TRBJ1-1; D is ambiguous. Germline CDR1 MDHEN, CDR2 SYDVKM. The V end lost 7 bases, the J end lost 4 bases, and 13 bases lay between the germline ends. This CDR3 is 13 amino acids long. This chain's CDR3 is CASIPHGSTEAFF. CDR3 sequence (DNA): TGTGCCAGCATTCCCCACGGTAGCACTGAAGCTTTCTTT.

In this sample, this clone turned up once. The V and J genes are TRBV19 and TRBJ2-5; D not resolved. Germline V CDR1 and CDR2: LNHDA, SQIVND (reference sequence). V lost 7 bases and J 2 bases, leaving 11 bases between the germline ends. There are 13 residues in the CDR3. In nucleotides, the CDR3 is TGTGCCAGTATGGGCCAATTTCAAGAGACCCAGTACTTC. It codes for CASMGQFQETQYF.

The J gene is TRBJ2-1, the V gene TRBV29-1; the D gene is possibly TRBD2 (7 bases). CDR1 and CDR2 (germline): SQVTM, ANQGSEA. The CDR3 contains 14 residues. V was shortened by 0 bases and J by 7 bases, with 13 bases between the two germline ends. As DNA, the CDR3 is TGCAGCGTTGAAGACCCGGGGGGCGGAAATGAGCAGTTCTTC. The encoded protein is CSVEDPGGGNEQFF.

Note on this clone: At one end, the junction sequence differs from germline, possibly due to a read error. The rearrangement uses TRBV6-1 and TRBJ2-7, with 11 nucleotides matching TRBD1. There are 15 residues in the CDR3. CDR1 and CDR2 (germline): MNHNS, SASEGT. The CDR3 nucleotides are TGTGCCAGCAGGGAAGGACAGGGGGCAAGAGACGAGCAGTACTTC. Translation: CASREGQGARDEQYF.

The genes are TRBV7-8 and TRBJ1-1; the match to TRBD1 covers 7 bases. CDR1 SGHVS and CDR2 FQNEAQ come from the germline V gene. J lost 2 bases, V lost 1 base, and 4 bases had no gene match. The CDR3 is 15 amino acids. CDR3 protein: CASSLEWTGNTEAFF. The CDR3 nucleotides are TGTGCCAGCAGCTTAGAGTGGACAGGTAACACTGAAGCTTTCTTT.

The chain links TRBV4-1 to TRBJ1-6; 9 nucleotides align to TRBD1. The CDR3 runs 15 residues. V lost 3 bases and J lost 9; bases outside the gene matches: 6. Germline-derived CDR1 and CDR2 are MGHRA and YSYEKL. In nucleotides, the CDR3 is TGCGCCAGCAGCCAGACCGGGACAGGGCTTTCACCCCTCCACTTT. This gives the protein CASSQTGTGLSPLHF.

In DNA form, the CDR3 reads TGTGCCAGCTCAACCGGGACAAATACCTACGAGCAGTACTTC. It encodes CASSTGTNTYEQYF. This chain joins TRBV28 and TRBJ2-7; possible D gene TRBD1, 6 bases. Germline V lookup: CDR1 MDHEN, CDR2 SYDVKM. The CDR3 extends over 14 amino acids. Trimming took 8 bases from V and 2 from J, leaving 16 bases between them.

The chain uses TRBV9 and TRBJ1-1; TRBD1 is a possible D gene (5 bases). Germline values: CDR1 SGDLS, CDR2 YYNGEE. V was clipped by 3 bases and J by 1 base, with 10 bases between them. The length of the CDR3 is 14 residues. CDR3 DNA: TGTGCCAGCAGCGCCGACGGACAGAACACTGAAGCTTTCTTT. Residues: CASSADGQNTEAFF.

The CDR3 region has the DNA TGTGCCAGCAGTGAATGGAGGTTGACGGCGAACACCGGGGAGCTGTTTTTT. It is translated as CASSEWRLTANTGELFF. The chain joins TRBV2 to TRBJ2-2, with D possibly being TRBD2 (5 bases). The ends were cut back, 2 bases at V and 0 bases at J, with 13 bases in the middle. Germline loops: CDR1 SNHLY, CDR2 FYNNEI. The CDR3 contains 17 residues. Full variable domain (remainder filled in from reference TRBV2 and TRBJ2-2): EPEVTQTPSHQVTQMGQEVILRCVPISNHLYFYWYRQILGQKVEFLVSFYNNEISEKSEIFDDQFSVERPDGSNFTLKIRSTKLEDSAMYFCASSEWRLTANTGELFFGEGSRLTVL.

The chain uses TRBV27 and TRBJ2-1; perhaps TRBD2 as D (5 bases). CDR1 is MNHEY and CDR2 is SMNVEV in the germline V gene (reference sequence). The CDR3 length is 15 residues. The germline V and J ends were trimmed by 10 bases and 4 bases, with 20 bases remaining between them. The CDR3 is CATVRWFGGYNEQFF. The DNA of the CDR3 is TGTGCCACCGTGAGATGGTTCGGAGGTTACAATGAGCAGTTCTTC.

CDR3 in amino acids: CASSSGLRGEQYF. In DNA, the CDR3 is TGTGCCAGCAGTTCTGGACTGCGTGGCGAGCAGTACTTC. This chain connects TRBV6-6 to TRBJ2-7, with D possibly matching TRBD2 (5 bases). The CDR3 totals 13 residues. V was shortened by 4 bases and J by 6 bases, with 13 bases between the two germline ends. CDR1 is MNHNY, CDR2 SVGAGI, per germline (reference sequence).